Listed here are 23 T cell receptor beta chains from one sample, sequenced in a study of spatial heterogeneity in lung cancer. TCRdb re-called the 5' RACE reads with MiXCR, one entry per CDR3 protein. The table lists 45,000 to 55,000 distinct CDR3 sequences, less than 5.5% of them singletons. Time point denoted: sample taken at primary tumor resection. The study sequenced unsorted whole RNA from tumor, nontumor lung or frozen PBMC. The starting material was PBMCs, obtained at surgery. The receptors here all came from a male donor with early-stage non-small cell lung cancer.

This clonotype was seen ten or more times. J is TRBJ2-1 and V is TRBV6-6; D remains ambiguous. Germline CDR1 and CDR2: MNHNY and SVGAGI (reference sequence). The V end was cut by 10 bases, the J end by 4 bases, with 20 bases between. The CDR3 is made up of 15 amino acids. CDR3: CATALPQAYYNEQFF. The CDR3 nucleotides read TGTGCCACCGCCTTACCGCAAGCCTATTACAATGAGCAGTTCTTC.

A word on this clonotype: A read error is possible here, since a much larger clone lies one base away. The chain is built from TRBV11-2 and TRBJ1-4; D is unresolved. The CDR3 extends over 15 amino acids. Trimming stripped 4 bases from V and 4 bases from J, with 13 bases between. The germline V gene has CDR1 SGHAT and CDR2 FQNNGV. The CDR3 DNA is TGTGCCAGCAGCTCAGAGGGCGGAGTTAATGAAAAACTGTTTTTT. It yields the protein CASSSEGGVNEKLFF.

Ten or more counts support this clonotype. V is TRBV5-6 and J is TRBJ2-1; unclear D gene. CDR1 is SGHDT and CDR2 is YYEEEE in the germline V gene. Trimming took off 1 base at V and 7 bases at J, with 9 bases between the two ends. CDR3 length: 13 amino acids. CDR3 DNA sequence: TGTGCCAGCAGCTTGTGGTCAGCTAATGAGCAGTTCTTC. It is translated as CASSLWSANEQFF.

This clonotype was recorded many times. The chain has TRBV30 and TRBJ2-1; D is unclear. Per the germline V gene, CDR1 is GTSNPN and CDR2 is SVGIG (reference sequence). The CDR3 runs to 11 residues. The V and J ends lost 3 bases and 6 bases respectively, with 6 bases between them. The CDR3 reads CAWSLVNEQFF. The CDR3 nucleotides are TGTGCCTGGAGCCTAGTCAATGAGCAGTTCTTC.

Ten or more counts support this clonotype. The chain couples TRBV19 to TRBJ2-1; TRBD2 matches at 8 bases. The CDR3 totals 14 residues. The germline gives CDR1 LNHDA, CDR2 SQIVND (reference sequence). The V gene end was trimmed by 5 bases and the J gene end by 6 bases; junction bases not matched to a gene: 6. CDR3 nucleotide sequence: TGTGCCAGTAGTCAGGGACTAGTAAGCAATGAGCAGTTCTTC. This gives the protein CASSQGLVSNEQFF.

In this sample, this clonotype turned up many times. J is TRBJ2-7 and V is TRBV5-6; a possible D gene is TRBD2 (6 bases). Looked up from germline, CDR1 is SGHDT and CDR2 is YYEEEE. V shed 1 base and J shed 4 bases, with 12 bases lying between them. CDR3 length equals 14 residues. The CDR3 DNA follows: TGTGCCAGCAGCTTGAGCGGGTATGGGTACGAGCAGTACTTC. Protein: CASSLSGYGYEQYF. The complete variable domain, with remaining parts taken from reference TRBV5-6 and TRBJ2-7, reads DAGVTQSPTHLIKTRGQQVTLRCSPKSGHDTVSWYQQALGQGPQFIFQYYEEEERQRGNFPDRFSGHQFPNYSSELNVNALLLGDSALYLCASSLSGYGYEQYFGPGTRLTVT.

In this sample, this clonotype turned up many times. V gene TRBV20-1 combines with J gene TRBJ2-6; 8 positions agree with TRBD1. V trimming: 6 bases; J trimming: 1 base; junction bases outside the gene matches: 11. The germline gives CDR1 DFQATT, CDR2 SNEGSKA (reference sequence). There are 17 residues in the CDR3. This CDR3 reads CSARTDRGPSGANVLTF. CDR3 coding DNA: TGCAGTGCCCGGACCGACAGGGGCCCGTCTGGGGCCAACGTCCTGACTTTC.

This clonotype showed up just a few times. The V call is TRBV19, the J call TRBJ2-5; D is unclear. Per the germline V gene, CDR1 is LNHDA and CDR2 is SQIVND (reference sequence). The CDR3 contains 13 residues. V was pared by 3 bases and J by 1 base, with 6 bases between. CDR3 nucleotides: TGTGCCAGTAGTATGTCGGCCCAAGAGACCCAGTACTTC. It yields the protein CASSMSAQETQYF. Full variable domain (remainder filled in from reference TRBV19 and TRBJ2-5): DGGITQSPKYLFRKEGQNVTLSCEQNLNHDAMYWYRQDPGQGLRLIYYSQIVNDFQKGDIAEGYSVSREKKESFPLTVTSAQKNPTAFYLCASSMSAQETQYFGPGTRLLVL.

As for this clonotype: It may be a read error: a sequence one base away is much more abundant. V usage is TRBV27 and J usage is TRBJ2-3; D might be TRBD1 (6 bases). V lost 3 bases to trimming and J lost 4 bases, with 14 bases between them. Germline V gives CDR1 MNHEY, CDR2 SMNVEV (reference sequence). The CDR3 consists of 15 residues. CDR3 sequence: CASSLNRAYSDTQYF. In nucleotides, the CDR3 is TGTGCCAGCAGTTTGAACAGGGCATATTCAGATACGCAGTATTTT.

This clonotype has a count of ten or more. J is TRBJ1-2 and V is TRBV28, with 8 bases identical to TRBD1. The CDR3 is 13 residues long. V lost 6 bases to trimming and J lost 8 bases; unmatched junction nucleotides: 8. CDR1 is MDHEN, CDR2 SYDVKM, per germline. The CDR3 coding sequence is TGTGCCAGCAGGCTACAGGGGGTTAGGGGCTACACCTTC. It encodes CASRLQGVRGYTF.

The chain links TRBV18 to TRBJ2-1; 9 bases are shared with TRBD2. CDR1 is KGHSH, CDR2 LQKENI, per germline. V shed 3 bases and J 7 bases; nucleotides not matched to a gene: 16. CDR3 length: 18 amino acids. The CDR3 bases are TGTGCCAGCTCACCTCAGGGGACGGGACTAGCAAACGGGAATGAGCAGTTCTTC. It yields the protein CASSPQGTGLANGNEQFF.

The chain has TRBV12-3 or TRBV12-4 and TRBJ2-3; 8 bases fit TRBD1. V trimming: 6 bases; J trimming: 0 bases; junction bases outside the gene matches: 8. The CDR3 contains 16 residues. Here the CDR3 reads CASSPGQGGSTDTQYF. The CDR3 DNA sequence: TGTGCCAGCAGCCCCGGACAGGGTGGAAGCACAGATACGCAGTATTTT.

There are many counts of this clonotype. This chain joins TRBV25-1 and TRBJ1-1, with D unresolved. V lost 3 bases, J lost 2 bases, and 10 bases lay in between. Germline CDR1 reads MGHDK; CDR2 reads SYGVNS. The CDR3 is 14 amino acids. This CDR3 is CASSETGINTEAFF. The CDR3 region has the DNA TGTGCCAGCAGTGAGACGGGAATTAACACTGAAGCTTTCTTT. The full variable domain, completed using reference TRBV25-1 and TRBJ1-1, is EADIYQTPRYLVIGTGKKITLECSQTMGHDKMYWYQQDPGMELHLIHYSYGVNSTEKGDLSSESTVSRIRTEHFPLTLESARPSHTSQYLCASSETGINTEAFFGQGTRLTVV.

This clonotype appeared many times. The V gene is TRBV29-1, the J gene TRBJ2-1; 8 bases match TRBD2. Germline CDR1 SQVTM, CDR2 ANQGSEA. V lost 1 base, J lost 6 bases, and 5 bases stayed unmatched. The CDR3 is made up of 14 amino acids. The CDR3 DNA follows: TGCAGCGTTGAAGGTGGACTAGCTGCCAATGAGCAGTTCTTC. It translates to CSVEGGLAANEQFF.

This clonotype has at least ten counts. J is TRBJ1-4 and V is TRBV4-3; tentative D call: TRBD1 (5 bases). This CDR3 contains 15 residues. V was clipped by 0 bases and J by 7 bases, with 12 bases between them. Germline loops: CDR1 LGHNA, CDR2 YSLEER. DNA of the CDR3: TGCGCCAGCAGCCAAGATTGGGGACGGCGTGAAAAACTGTTTTTT. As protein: CASSQDWGRREKLFF.

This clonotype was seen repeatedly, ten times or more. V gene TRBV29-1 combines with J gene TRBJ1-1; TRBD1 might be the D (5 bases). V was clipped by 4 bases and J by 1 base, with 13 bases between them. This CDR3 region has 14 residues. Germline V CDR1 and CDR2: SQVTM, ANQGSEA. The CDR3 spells CSVVRFRENTEAFF. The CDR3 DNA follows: TGCAGCGTTGTCCGCTTCAGGGAGAACACTGAAGCTTTCTTT.

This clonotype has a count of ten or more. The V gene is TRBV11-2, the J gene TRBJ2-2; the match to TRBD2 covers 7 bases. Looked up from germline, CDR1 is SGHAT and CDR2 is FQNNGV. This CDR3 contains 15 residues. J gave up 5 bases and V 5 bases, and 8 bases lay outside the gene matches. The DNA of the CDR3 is TGTGCCAGCAGCCCCGGCGGGAGAGAAACCGGGGAGCTGTTTTTT. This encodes CASSPGGRETGELFF.

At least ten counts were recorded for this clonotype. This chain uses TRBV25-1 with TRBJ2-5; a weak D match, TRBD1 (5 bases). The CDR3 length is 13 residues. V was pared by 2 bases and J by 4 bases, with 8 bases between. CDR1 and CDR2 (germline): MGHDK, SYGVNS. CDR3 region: CASSEQGRETQYF. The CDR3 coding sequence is TGTGCCAGCAGTGAACAGGGAAGAGAGACCCAGTACTTC.

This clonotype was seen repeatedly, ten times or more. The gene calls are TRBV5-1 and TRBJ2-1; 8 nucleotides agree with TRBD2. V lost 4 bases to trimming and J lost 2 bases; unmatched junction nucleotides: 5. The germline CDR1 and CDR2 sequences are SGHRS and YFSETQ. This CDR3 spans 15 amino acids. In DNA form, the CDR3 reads TGCGCCAGCAGCGGTCGGGAGGGTACCTACAATGAGCAGTTCTTC. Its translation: CASSGREGTYNEQFF.

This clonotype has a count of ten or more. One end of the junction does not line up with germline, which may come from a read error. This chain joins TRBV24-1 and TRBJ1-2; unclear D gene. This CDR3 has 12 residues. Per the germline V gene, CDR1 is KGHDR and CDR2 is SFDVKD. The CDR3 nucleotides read TGCAGCTCCTGTGTTAGAGGGCATGGCTACACCTTC. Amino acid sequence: CSSCVRGHGYTF.

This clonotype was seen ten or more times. CDR3 nucleotide sequence: TGCAGTGCGCCTACTAGCGGGAAAAACATTCAGTACTTC. Its translation: CSAPTSGKNIQYF. The chain uses TRBV20-1 and TRBJ2-4; TRBD2 matches 9 bases. Germline CDR1 and CDR2: DFQATT and SNEGSKA (reference sequence). The CDR3 covers 13 residues. J was trimmed by 4 bases and V by 6 bases; bases with no gene match: 4.

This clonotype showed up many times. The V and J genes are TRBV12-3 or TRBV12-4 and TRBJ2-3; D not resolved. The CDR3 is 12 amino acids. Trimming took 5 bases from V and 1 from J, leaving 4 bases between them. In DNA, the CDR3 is TGTGCCAGCAGTATGGGCACAGATACGCAGTATTTT. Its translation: CASSMGTDTQYF.

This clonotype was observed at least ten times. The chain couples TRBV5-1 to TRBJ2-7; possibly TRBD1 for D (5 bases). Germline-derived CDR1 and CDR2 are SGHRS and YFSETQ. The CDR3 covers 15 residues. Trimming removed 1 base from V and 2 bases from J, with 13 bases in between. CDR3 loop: CASSLWPGNAYEQYF. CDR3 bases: TGCGCCAGCAGCTTGTGGCCAGGGAATGCCTACGAGCAGTACTTC. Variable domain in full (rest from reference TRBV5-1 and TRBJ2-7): KAGVTQTPRYLIKTRGQQVTLSCSPISGHRSVSWYQQTPGQGLQFLFEYFSETQRNKGNFPGRFSGRQFSNSRSEMNVSTLELGDSALYLCASSLWPGNAYEQYFGPGTRLTVT.